This T cell receptor (beta chain) was identified during a study of shared clonotypes between healthy human individuals (dated by TCRdb to the early 2020s). In the study overall: A couple of women and a few men aged 18 to 49 years were included in the cohort. Different laboratories and diverse techniques were used to prepare libraries and sequence TCR repertoires, to increase sequencing depth and limit assay-specific biases. Leukapheresis yielded between about 0.85 and 10 billion PBMCs per donor. For each donor, three plates each were used for CD4 naive and CD4 memory, two plates were used for CD8 naive, and one plate was used for CD8 memory. The study deeply sequenced blood TCR repertoires of roughly five healthy adults to estimate repertoire size and the extent of clonotype sharing between individuals.

From the cysteine up to the phenylalanine, the CDR3 has a length of 17 residues. Here the CDR3 DNA is all that survives: 51 bases in frame from base 1. CDR1 and CDR2 are read off the germline V gene (reference sequence) as LNHNV and YYDKDF. V and J are trimmed by 0 bases and 3 bases, and the gene matches miss 6 bases of the junction. The donors were healthy, HIV-negative adults with no recently reported acute infections or vaccinations. Every donor was a Caucasian adult living in Nashville, Tennessee, USA. CD4+ T cells were enriched through magnetic negative selection, after which naive cells were positively selected on CD45RA and the remaining negative fraction served as the memory subset. Blood was obtained by leukapheresis, after which PBMCs were separated by Ficoll-Histopaque density gradient centrifugation and cryopreserved in liquid nitrogen vapor phase. Analytical flow cytometry was used to check the purity and quantity of every magnetically sorted T cell population. Genomic DNA was isolated from every sorted fraction and measured by UV absorbance on a Nanodrop 2000c.

TCR CDR3 regions were amplified from genomic DNA by multiplex PCR using the deep immunoSEQ assay. Genomic DNA extracted from each cell subset was distributed evenly over all wells of several immunoSEQ 96-well plates, and each plate served as one replicate. Each replicate PCR for sorted subsets received around 210 ng genomic DNA, equal to tens of thousands of T cell genomes. The purified libraries were quantified using a Qubit 3.0 fluorometer, sized with a Bioanalyzer 2100, and then quantified again using the KAPA Library Quantification kit. A separate single-read 150-cycle Illumina NextSeq 550 flow cell was used to sequence each immunoSEQ 96-well plate. The paper's data handling went like this. Because the immunoSEQ output included only junctional sequences and no quality scores, the filtering could not be the same as the filtering used for full-length reads. To assign V/J genes and CDR3, sequences were annotated using PyIR, a Python wrapper for IgBLAST v1.9, with IMGT germline references. Any read was removed if the V/J assignment was weak (E-value above 1e-6), the CDR3 was missing, or the read contained stop codons, out-of-frame junctions, or ambiguous translated residues. V3J clonotypes were defined as sequences sharing an identical inferred V gene, J gene, and CDR3 amino acid sequence. Percentage overlap between repertoires was computed as shared unique clonotypes divided by the size of the smaller repertoire. RTK rarefaction, the Chao1 estimator, and Recon v2.1 estimates of unobserved clonotypes were used to assess repertoire richness. Generation probabilities for all TCRbeta clonotypes obtained by the gDNA method from a handful of donors were computed using OLGA. This immuneACCESS table, as held by TCRdb, lists in-frame sequences with V and J called but not all clones. Of the missing ones, under half trace to an unresolved V gene in checked studies; the others have no known cause. From that table come the V and J calls and clone size; the DNA was used to work out D and trimming. The sample has a few million clones on record, just over 90% of them singletons. Of the sample, around 0.15% is held by the ten largest clones.

Points the paper makes about the study in general: Sampling was limited to blood, and TCR repertoires in tissue likely differ from TCR repertoires in blood. Based on pairwise subsampling, the degree of clonotype sharing among donors was expected to be affected by sequencing depth. Sharing across a few donors was observed for around 5% of naive CD4, less than 4% of naive CD8, about 2.3% of memory CD4, and about 0.38% of memory CD8 clonotypes. Clonotypes shared by all four sorted-subset donors showed higher generation probabilities than non-shared clonotypes. Naive subsets generally had larger estimated clonotype richness than memory subsets did. The genetic and exposure-history diversity represented was limited by the small number of donors. Rarefaction of sorted-subset datasets indicated incomplete sequencing despite the large sequencing depth.

As to this clone: What antigen it recognizes has not been identified. No base qualities exist here, and no much larger clone lies one base off it.

The chain is made from TRBV15 and TRBJ2-5, and TRBD1 aligns with 11 junction nucleotides. The origin of this receptor is a man younger than 30 in good health. Source material: naive CD4+ T cells sorted from blood. Interpreted using the paper, the cell subset or site label stands for: CD45RA+ positively selected. The CDR3 is CATSRDYGTGGKETQYF. The DNA sequence is given as TGTGCCACCAGCAGAGATTACGGGACAGGGGGTAAAGAGACCCAGTACTTC. The entire variable domain, with the stretches around the CDR3 drawn from the reference TRBV15 and TRBJ2-5 proteins, is DAMVIQNPRYQVTQFGKPVTLSCSQTLNHNVMYWYQQKSSQAPKLLFHYYDKDFNNEADTPDNFQSRRPNTSFCFLDIRSPGLGDTAMYLCATSRDYGTGGKETQYFGPGTRLLVL.